A single sample gave rise to the 19 T cell receptor beta chains below, sequenced in a study of blood T cell repertoires in COVID-19. The assay was immunoSEQ multiplex PCR, and TCRdb's table has in-frame clones only and misses some. The sample lists about 180,000 clones; about 88% were seen once. The sample taken for sequencing was PBMCs or T cells enriched from blood (not recorded which). The origin of the receptors is a woman in her forties with acute COVID-19.

V usage is TRBV24-1 and J usage is TRBJ2-7; D not certain. This CDR3 comprises 17 residues. The germline V gene encodes CDR1 KGHDR and CDR2 SFDVKD. V dropped 6 bases and J dropped 2 bases, with 22 bases sitting between them. CDR3 in amino acids: CATSTSSYHSSTYEQYF. The CDR3 DNA is TGTGCCACCAGTACCTCTTCGTATCATTCCAGTACCTACGAGCAGTACTTC.

The chain combines TRBV28 with TRBJ1-1, with 7 bases fitting TRBD1. The J segment lost 5 bases and the V segment lost 6 bases, leaving 9 bases of the junction unmatched. The CDR3 contains 14 residues. The V gene's germline CDR1 is MDHEN and CDR2 SYDVKM. CDR3 coding DNA: TGTGCCAGCAGCAGAACAGGGGCCCTAACTGAAGCTTTCTTT. Translating it yields CASSRTGALTEAFF.

This clone showed up just once. The J gene is TRBJ2-7, the V gene TRBV18, with 9 bases identical to TRBD2. The V gene's germline CDR1 is KGHSH and CDR2 LQKENI. The V and J ends lost 2 bases and 0 bases, in that order; junction bases with no gene match: 11. The CDR3 covers 18 residues. The CDR3 DNA reads as TGTGCCAGCTCACCAGCTAGCGGGAACCGGGGAAGCTCCTACGAGCAGTACTTC. It is translated as CASSPASGNRGSSYEQYF.

This sequence joins TRBV19 and TRBJ2-4, with 8 bases aligning to TRBD2. This CDR3 region has 17 residues. In germline, CDR1 is LNHDA, CDR2 SQIVND (reference sequence). J lost 0 bases, V lost 2 bases, and 6 bases had no gene match. DNA for the CDR3: TGTGCCAGTAGTATAATACTAGCGGCATTAGCCAAAAACATTCAGTACTTC. Protein sequence: CASSIILAALAKNIQYF.

This clone showed up just once. The rearrangement joins TRBV6-2 or TRBV6-3 to TRBJ2-4, with 11 nucleotides matching TRBD2. J gave up 0 bases and V 5 bases, and 6 bases lay outside the gene matches. Per germline, CDR1 MNHEY and CDR2 SVGEGT. The CDR3 is 17 amino acids. In nucleotides, the CDR3 is TGTGCCAGCAGTCCGGGACTAGCGGAACTAGCCAAAAACATTCAGTACTTC. Translated: CASSPGLAELAKNIQYF.

This clone has just one count. The chain combines TRBV30 with TRBJ1-4; D may be TRBD1 (5 bases). The germline V gene encodes CDR1 GTSNPN and CDR2 SVGIG (reference sequence). The CDR3 runs to 16 residues. V was clipped by 1 base and J by 5 bases, with 17 bases between them. The CDR3 spells CAWSGNTGPLNEKLFF. CDR3 in DNA: TGTGCCTGGAGTGGCAATACAGGACCGCTGAATGAAAAACTGTTTTTT.

The chain joins TRBV29-1 to TRBJ2-1; 8 positions match TRBD1. The V and J ends lost 5 bases and 5 bases, in that order; junction bases with no gene match: 2. The CDR3 is 12 amino acids. Germline V gene sequence: CDR1 SQVTM, CDR2 ANQGSEA. For the CDR3, the DNA is TGCAGCGTTCACAGGGGGGACAATGAGCAGTTCTTC. It codes for CSVHRGDNEQFF.

The chain carries TRBV29-1 and TRBJ2-7; 9 bases agree with TRBD1. This CDR3 spans 13 amino acids. V was pared by 4 bases and J by 6 bases, with 7 bases of the junction left unmatched. Per the germline V gene, CDR1 is SQVTM and CDR2 is ANQGSEA. CDR3 loop: CSVGRGQGAEQYF. The CDR3 bases are TGCAGCGTTGGTAGGGGACAGGGCGCCGAGCAGTACTTC.

This clone has just one count. This chain connects TRBV2 to TRBJ2-1, with TRBD2 matching over 10 bases. CDR1 is SNHLY, CDR2 FYNNEI, per germline. After removal of 6 bases from V and 5 bases from J, the junction contained 10 bases not matched to a gene. This CDR3 region has 16 residues. The DNA for the CDR3 is TGTGCCAGCAGCCCCCTTGGGCTAGCGGGGGACAATGAGCAGTTCTTC. Translation gives CASSPLGLAGDNEQFF.

The CDR3 DNA is TGTGCCAGCAGTTTAACAGGGGGAGGACAGCCCCAGCATTTT. It encodes CASSLTGGGQPQHF. The V gene is TRBV6-2 or TRBV6-3, the J gene TRBJ1-5; 8 nucleotides agree with TRBD1. Germline V gene sequence: CDR1 MNHEY, CDR2 SVGEGT. The CDR3 extends over 14 amino acids. V trimming: 4 bases; J trimming: 7 bases; junction bases outside the gene matches: 6.

V and J are TRBV18 and TRBJ2-3; 8 bases align to TRBD1. V trimming: 3 bases; J trimming: 0 bases; junction bases outside the gene matches: 2. The CDR3 is 15 residues long. Germline V gene sequence: CDR1 KGHSH, CDR2 LQKENI. The CDR3 nucleotides are TGTGCCAGCTCACCCGGACAGGGAAGCACAGATACGCAGTATTTT. Translation: CASSPGQGSTDTQYF.

The rearrangement uses TRBV7-7 and TRBJ1-6; a possible D gene is TRBD1 (5 bases). This CDR3 is built from 13 residues. CDR1 is SSHAT, CDR2 FNYEAQ, per germline (reference sequence). Trimming took 9 bases from V and 6 from J, leaving 12 bases between them. The DNA for the CDR3 is TGTGCCAGTACCGGGACTTCTAATTCACCCCTCCACTTT. It yields the protein CASTGTSNSPLHF.

This sequence joins TRBV6-2 or TRBV6-3 and TRBJ1-6, with 7 bases aligning to TRBD1. The CDR3 extends over 15 amino acids. Losses at the gene ends were 2 bases for V and 7 bases for J; bases not matched to a gene: 5. CDR1 and CDR2 from the germline V gene are MNHEY and SVGEGT. CDR3: CASSYGGTANSPLHF. The CDR3, as DNA: TGTGCCAGCAGTTACGGCGGGACAGCCAATTCACCCCTCCACTTT.

The chain employs TRBV19 and TRBJ1-5; 7 nucleotides agree with TRBD1. Germline CDR1 and CDR2: LNHDA and SQIVND (reference sequence). The CDR3 is 14 amino acids. V shed 4 bases and J 7 bases; nucleotides not matched to a gene: 7. The DNA of the CDR3 is TGTGCCAGTAGTAAGTCAGGGGGGAGGCAGCCCCAGCATTTT. Translation: CASSKSGGRQPQHF.

The V gene is TRBV5-1, the J gene TRBJ2-2; 10 positions match TRBD2. Germline CDR1 is SGHRS and CDR2 is YFSETQ. The CDR3 extends over 16 amino acids. Losses at the gene ends were 2 bases for V and 7 bases for J; bases not matched to a gene: 8. This chain's CDR3 is CASSFGLAVSGGELFF. CDR3 DNA sequence: TGCGCCAGCAGCTTCGGACTAGCGGTTTCGGGCGGGGAGCTGTTTTTT.

The chain is built from TRBV28 and TRBJ2-3; maybe TRBD2 (5 bases). Trimming cost V 3 bases and J 4 bases, with 11 bases left between them. The V gene's germline CDR1 is MDHEN and CDR2 SYDVKM. This CDR3 has 14 amino acids. CDR3 DNA sequence: TGTGCCAGCAGTTTCGGACTGCGCGCAGATACGCAGTATTTT. It yields the protein CASSFGLRADTQYF.

The chain joins TRBV28 to TRBJ1-2; 10 bases match TRBD1. This CDR3 contains 17 residues. Trimming cost V 4 bases and J 2 bases; bases outside gene matches: 10. Germline assignment: CDR1 MDHEN and CDR2 SYDVKM. This CDR3 is CASSYPLGQGPNYGYTF. CDR3 coding DNA: TGTGCCAGCAGTTACCCACTGGGACAGGGGCCCAACTATGGCTACACCTTC.

V and J are TRBV28 and TRBJ2-5, with 7 nucleotides matching TRBD1. V gave up 6 bases and J gave up 1 base; unmatched junction bases: 2. CDR3 size: 13 residues. Germline V gene data show CDR1 as MDHEN and CDR2 as SYDVKM. CDR3 DNA sequence: TGTGCCAGCAGAAGACAGGGCCAAGAGACCCAGTACTTC. It specifies CASRRQGQETQYF.

The V call is TRBV5-6, the J call TRBJ2-2; 7 bases agree with TRBD2. V lost 4 bases and J lost 3; bases outside the gene matches: 12. The germline CDR1 and CDR2 sequences are SGHDT and YYEEEE. This CDR3 region has 17 residues. The CDR3 region has the DNA TGTGCCAGCAGCCCAAGGCCGGCTAGCGGCCACACCGGGGAGCTGTTTTTT. It is translated as CASSPRPASGHTGELFF.